This note documents a single TCR beta chain sequence. What it recognizes is unknown. This CDR3 has 11 residues. Germline assignment: CDR1 SQVTM and CDR2 ANQGSEA. The sample is drawn from a study of CXCR3-negative and CXCR3-positive naive CD8 T cells. Study observations and caveats: Researchers report CXCR3 expression partially decreased after cryopreservation, with fresh PBMCs used in most assays. More hydrophobic TRB CDR3s occurred in CXCR3-positive than in CXCR3-negative naive cells. Both naive subsets, CXCR3-negative and CXCR3-positive, displayed similar TRBV-TRBJ usage, unlike memory cells.

The libraries of TRB cDNA were prepared using 5' RACE with UMI labels. TCRdb re-called the 5' RACE reads; one entry per CDR3 protein, DNA not given. The table lists 120,000 to 150,000 distinct CDR3 sequences. The genes are TRBV29-1 and TRBJ2-7; TCRdb gives TRBD1 as the D gene, but with no DNA this cannot be confirmed. The TCR comes from a human donor in good health. Some clones in this sample may be carry-over from other donors' samples. Material: naive CXCR3+ CD8+ T cells from blood. Subset specified: CD45RO-CCR7+CD27+CD95- naive CD8+ T cells expressing CXCR3 (TNR3+). CDR3: CSAGGGDERYF.